This TCR beta chain was captured in a study of blood T cell repertoires in COVID-19. This table comes from immunoSEQ multiplex PCR, and its TCRdb copy is limited to in-frame clones, with some not included. Of fewer than 110,000 clones in the sample, roughly 90% were seen once. Material: peripheral blood. This TCR came from a human donor in a cohort sampled during active COVID-19.

CDR3 sequence reads: CASSADRGPVSGYTF. In DNA form, the CDR3 reads TGTGCCAGCAGCGCTGACAGGGGCCCCGTCAGTGGCTACACCTTC. The J gene is TRBJ1-2, the V gene TRBV7-9, with TRBD1 identical over 8 bases. The CDR3 is made up of 15 amino acids. CDR1 is SEHNR and CDR2 is FQNEAQ in the germline V gene (reference sequence). J lost 7 bases, V lost 5 bases, and 12 bases had no gene match.